This T cell receptor (beta chain) originates from a study of CD8 T cells in Susac syndrome. The RNA input was roughly 0.45 to 1 ug, and it was reverse transcribed with random hexamers. The TCR beta CDR3 was amplified by immunoSEQ multiplex PCR across 54 Vbeta, 13 Jbeta. TCRdb reprocessed the immunoSEQ multiplex PCR reads via MiXCR and lists one record per CDR3 protein. The table shows 100,000 to 150,000 distinct CDR3 sequences, with around 94% occurring only once. Sequencing targeted TCR beta in T cells from blood (CD8+ and CD4+). The multiple sclerosis controls consisted of treatment-naive patients with relapsing-remitting disease, either stable or active. This clonotype has just one count. Trimming shortened V by 4 bases and J by 0 bases, and 12 bases separated the two germline ends. The germline CDR1 and CDR2 sequences are SGHRS and YFSETQ. CDR3 length: 15 residues.

Sequencing was carried out using CD4+ T cells from PBMCs. The receptor was derived from a human donor with multiple sclerosis. The chain couples TRBV5-1 to TRBJ2-3, with D unresolved. The CDR3 region is CASSQDRVSTDTQYF. Written as DNA, the CDR3 is TGCGCCAGCAGCCAAGACCGAGTTAGCACAGATACGCAGTATTTT. The full variable domain, completed using reference TRBV5-1 and TRBJ2-3, is KAGVTQTPRYLIKTRGQQVTLSCSPISGHRSVSWYQQTPGQGLQFLFEYFSETQRNKGNFPGRFSGRQFSNSRSEMNVSTLELGDSALYLCASSQDRVSTDTQYFGPGTRLTVL.